What follows are 32 T cell receptor beta chains derived from one specimen sequenced in a study of cytomegalovirus exposure and HLA in healthy donors. The PCR employed 60 Vbeta primers together with 13 Jbeta primers. This table comes from immunoSEQ multiplex PCR, and its TCRdb copy is limited to in-frame clones, with some not included. The sample holds 150,000 to 200,000 clones, 70% to 80% seen once. Material for sequencing was PBMCs. The origin of the receptors is a woman aged 50 to 60 in good health and CMV-seronegative.

The genes are TRBV5-5 and TRBJ1-3; D call uncertain. The CDR3 sequence is 16 residues long. Germline CDR1 and CDR2: SGHKS and YYEKEE (reference sequence). Between the trimmed V and J ends, which lost 1 base and 0 bases, there was a span of 11 bases. CDR3 in amino acids: CASSLYPGSSGNTIYF. The CDR3 nucleotides read TGTGCCAGCAGCTTGTATCCCGGGTCCTCTGGAAACACCATATATTTT.

CDR3 coding DNA: TGTGCCAGCAGTCAACGCCTCCGCGGGGATGAGCAGTTCTTC. Translated: CASSQRLRGDEQFF. The chain couples TRBV27 to TRBJ2-1; possibly TRBD2 for D (6 bases). The CDR3 is made up of 14 amino acids. V lost 5 bases and J 8 bases, leaving 16 bases between the germline ends. CDR1 is MNHEY and CDR2 is SMNVEV in the germline V gene (reference sequence).

This chain links TRBV16 with TRBJ2-2, with 11 bases that match TRBD1. The CDR3 extends over 17 amino acids. Germline CDR1 is KGHSY and CDR2 is FQNENV. The V gene end was trimmed by 2 bases and the J gene end by 4 bases; junction bases not matched to a gene: 6. CDR3 loop: CASSQAGTGGRTGELFF. The CDR3 DNA sequence: TGTGCCAGCAGCCAAGCGGGGACAGGGGGACGCACCGGGGAGCTGTTTTTT. The full variable domain, its missing parts supplied by reference TRBV16 and TRBJ2-2, is GEEVAQTPKHLVRGEGQKAKLYCAPIKGHSYVFWYQQVLKNEFKFLISFQNENVFDETGMPKERFSAKCLPNSPCSLEIQATKLEDSAVYFCASSQAGTGGRTGELFFGEGSRLTVL.

The CDR3 here is CASSQGTSGRANTQYF. As DNA, the CDR3 is TGTGCCAGCAGCCAGGGGACTAGCGGGAGGGCAAATACGCAGTATTTT. The rearrangement uses TRBV7-2 and TRBJ2-3, with 16 nucleotides matching TRBD2. After removal of 5 bases from V and 7 bases from J, the junction contained 6 bases not matched to a gene. There are 16 residues in the CDR3. CDR1 and CDR2 from the germline V gene are SGHTA and FQGNSA.

The chain joins TRBV10-3 to TRBJ2-2; 10 bases fit TRBD1. Germline loops: CDR1 ENHRY, CDR2 SYGVKD. V lost 5 bases to trimming and J lost 6 bases; unmatched junction nucleotides: 6. This CDR3 comprises 15 residues. DNA of the CDR3: TGTGCCATCAGTTCCCCCGGGACAGGGGCCGGGGAGCTGTTTTTT. Its protein is CAISSPGTGAGELFF.

The rearrangement links TRBV18 to TRBJ2-7, with D hard to call. Trimming removed 4 bases at V and 2 bases at J, with 12 bases between. The CDR3 loop spans 14 amino acids. Germline V CDR1 and CDR2: KGHSH, LQKENI. The CDR3: CASSRVGNAYEQYF. The CDR3 nucleotides are TGTGCCAGCTCACGCGTCGGTAACGCCTACGAGCAGTACTTC.

This clone was detected only once. This sequence joins TRBV20-1 and TRBJ2-1, with D possibly matching TRBD1 (6 bases). Germline-derived CDR1 and CDR2 are DFQATT and SNEGSKA (reference sequence). CDR3 length equals 11 residues. Trimming left V 6 bases short and J 9 bases short, with 12 bases between. This CDR3 is CSALDRREQFF. The CDR3 DNA reads TGCAGTGCCCTAGACAGGCGTGAGCAGTTCTTC.

DNA for the CDR3: TGTGCCAGCAGCCCAGGCGGGACGGGTAATTCACCCCTCCACTTT. Its translation is CASSPGGTGNSPLHF. The chain employs TRBV14 and TRBJ1-6, with D possibly TRBD1 on 5 matching bases. The CDR3 is 15 residues long. Germline CDR1 and CDR2: SGHDN and FVKESK. V gave up 4 bases and J gave up 6 bases, with 13 bases separating them.

This chain uses TRBV9 with TRBJ1-5; D unresolved. Trimming removed 4 bases from V and 4 bases from J, with 18 bases in between. Germline V gene data show CDR1 as SGDLS and CDR2 as YYNGEE. CDR3 size: 16 residues. DNA for the CDR3: TGTGCCAGCAGCTCCCCCCATACCGCGCAAAATCAGCCCCAGCATTTT. It translates to CASSSPHTAQNQPQHF.

This clone has a handful of counts. The V and J genes are TRBV5-6 and TRBJ1-1, with D possibly being TRBD1 (5 bases). Looked up from germline, CDR1 is SGHDT and CDR2 is YYEEEE. The CDR3 consists of 16 residues. Trimming stripped 4 bases from V and 0 bases from J, with 16 bases between. CDR3 bases: TGTGCCAGCAGCCCGATGGAGGGACGGATGAACACTGAAGCTTTCTTT. Protein product: CASSPMEGRMNTEAFF.

The chain has TRBV7-9 and TRBJ1-5; 7 nucleotides match TRBD1. Per germline, CDR1 SEHNR and CDR2 FQNEAQ (reference sequence). The CDR3 runs to 15 residues. Trimming cost V 2 bases and J 1 base; bases outside gene matches: 2. The CDR3 sequence: CASSLSTGSNQPQHF. CDR3 DNA sequence: TGTGCCAGCAGCTTATCGACAGGGAGCAATCAGCCCCAGCATTTT.

The rearrangement joins TRBV5-6 to TRBJ1-5; TRBD1 matches 7 bases. Germline CDR1 is SGHDT and CDR2 is YYEEEE. V shed 3 bases and J 7 bases; nucleotides not matched to a gene: 7. This CDR3 comprises 14 residues. Here the CDR3 DNA reads TGTGCCAGCAGCTCTAAGACAGGGTCGCAGCCCCAGCATTTT. Translated: CASSSKTGSQPQHF.

The chain is built from TRBV5-6 and TRBJ2-3, with 15 bases that match TRBD2. CDR1 and CDR2 from the germline V gene are SGHDT and YYEEEE. After removal of 4 bases from V and 4 bases from J, the junction contained 1 base not matched to a gene. The length of the CDR3 is 15 residues. CDR3 sequence (DNA): TGTGCCAGCAGCCGGACTAGCGGGGGGGCAGATACGCAGTATTTT. Translation gives CASSRTSGGADTQYF.

This clone was seen more than once but under ten times. The chain employs TRBV2 and TRBJ1-5, with D possibly being TRBD1 (5 bases). V lost 9 bases and J lost 4, with 13 bases in between. The CDR3 sequence is 13 residues long. Germline V gene lookup returns CDR1 SNHLY and CDR2 FYNNEI. The CDR3 DNA follows: TGTGCCAGAGGGTGGGGCCCTAATCAGCCCCAGCATTTT. Encoded protein: CARGWGPNQPQHF.

A remark on this clone: The junction does not match germline at one end; this may be a read error. CDR3 residues: CSSSLTLGTTEAFF. CDR3 DNA: TGTTCCAGCAGCTTAACCCTGGGGACAACTGAAGCTTTCTTT. The chain joins TRBV7-9 to TRBJ1-1; the D gene is possibly TRBD1 (6 bases). CDR1 and CDR2 (germline): SEHNR, FQNEAQ (reference sequence). CDR3 size: 14 residues.

This chain links TRBV28 with TRBJ2-7; 7 bases align to TRBD1. The CDR3 is 16 amino acids. With 4 bases clipped from V and 4 bases from J, the junction kept 13 bases outside the gene matches. In germline, CDR1 is MDHEN, CDR2 SYDVKM. The chain's CDR3 is CASSSSGQAPPYEQYF. CDR3 DNA: TGTGCCAGCAGTTCCTCAGGACAGGCCCCACCTTACGAGCAGTACTTC. The whole variable domain, filled in from reference TRBV28 and TRBJ2-7, reads DVKVTQSSRYLVKRTGEKVFLECVQDMDHENMFWYRQDPGLGLRLIYFSYDVKMKEKGDIPEGYSVSREKKERFSLILESASTNQTSMYLCASSSSGQAPPYEQYFGPGTRLTVT.

Concerning this clone: In this CDR3 the conserved last residue, phenylalanine or tryptophan, is missing, so a read error is likely. The DNA is left out, because the CDR3 cannot be placed on it with certainty; the CDR3 is given as TCRdb lists it. This sample includes further DNA sequences coding for the same CDR3. The chain links TRBV6-5 to TRBJ1-2. In germline, CDR1 is MNHEY, CDR2 SVGAGI. The CDR3 spans 13 amino acids, including both terminal residues. The CDR3 loop reads CASSYSRASGAHI.

This clone was seen more than once but under ten times. The chain links TRBV6-1 to TRBJ2-7; 7 bases align to TRBD1. The V and J ends lost 3 bases and 5 bases, in that order; junction bases with no gene match: 7. The CDR3 runs to 14 residues. The germline gives CDR1 MNHNS, CDR2 SASEGT. CDR3 coding DNA: TGTGCCAGCAGTGAGACGGGACAGACGCACGAGCAGTACTTC. Translating gives CASSETGQTHEQYF.

CDR3 loop: CASSFAGGGEGSPLHF. The CDR3 DNA follows: TGTGCCAGCAGTTTTGCAGGGGGCGGGGAGGGTTCACCCCTCCACTTT. This chain links TRBV27 with TRBJ1-6; 8 positions match TRBD1. The CDR3 length is 16 residues. Per germline, CDR1 MNHEY and CDR2 SMNVEV (reference sequence). Trimming removed 3 bases from V and 9 bases from J; junction bases left unmatched: 10.

CDR3 sequence reads: CASRHLAGETGTQYF. In DNA form, the CDR3 reads TGTGCCAGCAGGCATCTAGCGGGAGAGACAGGGACCCAGTACTTC. J is TRBJ2-5 and V is TRBV5-8, with TRBD2 matching 10 bases. CDR1 and CDR2 (germline): SGHTS, YDEGEE. The CDR3 has 15 amino acids. With 5 bases clipped from V and 7 bases from J, the junction kept 11 bases outside the gene matches.

The chain couples TRBV10-3 to TRBJ2-5; D unclear. V was trimmed by 2 bases and J by 6 bases, leaving 13 bases between them. CDR3 length equals 14 residues. The V gene's germline CDR1 is ENHRY and CDR2 SYGVKD. CDR3 sequence: CAISEARVEKTQYF. For the CDR3, the DNA is TGTGCCATCAGTGAGGCCCGGGTTGAAAAGACCCAGTACTTC.

This clone was observed a few times. The chain is built from TRBV5-1 and TRBJ1-1; 7 positions agree with TRBD1. There are 13 residues in the CDR3. In germline, CDR1 is SGHRS, CDR2 YFSETQ. The J segment lost 4 bases and the V segment lost 2 bases, leaving 2 bases of the junction unmatched. The CDR3 nucleotides read TGCGCCAGCAGCTTCGGACAGGCCACTGAAGCTTTCTTT. Translated, it gives CASSFGQATEAFF.

The chain is built from TRBV29-1 and TRBJ2-1; 9 positions match TRBD2. The J segment lost 6 bases and the V segment lost 5 bases, leaving 11 bases of the junction unmatched. This CDR3 spans 15 amino acids. Germline V gene data show CDR1 as SQVTM and CDR2 as ANQGSEA. CDR3 bases: TGCAGCGTTCTGACTAGCGGTCTTTCGGGCAATGAGCAGTTCTTC. This encodes CSVLTSGLSGNEQFF.

The chain combines TRBV5-1 with TRBJ1-6; 7 nucleotides match TRBD1. Germline V gives CDR1 SGHRS, CDR2 YFSETQ. The CDR3 runs to 16 residues. Trimming at V came to 1 base and at J to 2 bases, leaving 3 bases not matched to a gene. CDR3 nucleotide sequence: TGCGCCAGCAGCTTGTACCAGGGGGCCTATAATTCACCCCTCCACTTT. The encoded protein is CASSLYQGAYNSPLHF. Full variable domain (outside the CDR3, taken from reference TRBV5-1 and TRBJ1-6): KAGVTQTPRYLIKTRGQQVTLSCSPISGHRSVSWYQQTPGQGLQFLFEYFSETQRNKGNFPGRFSGRQFSNSRSEMNVSTLELGDSALYLCASSLYQGAYNSPLHFGNGTRLTVT.

This clone has just a few counts. The V call is TRBV4-3, the J call TRBJ1-1; D is perhaps TRBD1 (5 bases). Trimming took off 2 bases at V and 5 bases at J, with 9 bases between the two ends. Germline V gene lookup returns CDR1 LGHNA and CDR2 YSLEER. The CDR3 contains 13 residues. The CDR3 coding sequence is TGCGCCAGCAGCCAACGGGGGAGGACTGAAGCTTTCTTT. This gives the protein CASSQRGRTEAFF.

The count of this clone is one. J is TRBJ1-1 and V is TRBV7-6, with no clear D. V lost 10 bases to trimming and J lost 3 bases, with 15 bases between them. The CDR3 has 13 residues. Germline V gives CDR1 SGHVS, CDR2 FNYEAQ. DNA of the CDR3: TGTGCCACCCAGTCCGGGTGGGACACTGAAGCTTTCTTT. Protein sequence: CATQSGWDTEAFF.

V is TRBV5-1 and J is TRBJ2-1; 7 bases are shared with TRBD1. The junction had 7 bases not matched to a gene; V was cut back by 4 bases and J by 6 bases. Germline lookup yields CDR1 SGHRS and CDR2 YFSETQ. The CDR3 extends over 14 amino acids. The CDR3 protein is CASSLGQPGNEQFF. In nucleotides, the CDR3 is TGCGCCAGCAGCCTGGGACAGCCGGGCAATGAGCAGTTCTTC.

The J gene is TRBJ2-2, the V gene TRBV4-1, with a tentative D call TRBD2 (6 bases). Trimming took 3 bases from V and 1 from J, leaving 12 bases between them. Germline loops: CDR1 MGHRA, CDR2 YSYEKL. The CDR3 is made up of 16 amino acids. DNA for the CDR3: TGCGCCAGCAGCCAGGCCGAGCGGGTGAACACCGGGGAGCTGTTTTTT. Translating gives CASSQAERVNTGELFF.

The chain carries TRBV4-2 and TRBJ1-5; TRBD1 might be the D (6 bases). Trimming took 2 bases from V and 5 from J, leaving 13 bases between them. Germline values: CDR1 LGHNA, CDR2 YNFKEQ. There are 15 residues in the CDR3. The chain's CDR3 is CASSQRGRGDQPQHF. The CDR3 DNA reads as TGTGCCAGCAGCCAACGAGGGAGGGGGGATCAGCCCCAGCATTTT.

The chain recombines TRBV6-5 with TRBJ1-5, with 8 bases matching TRBD1. Germline-derived CDR1 and CDR2 are MNHEY and SVGAGI. Trimming removed 6 bases from V and 2 bases from J; junction bases left unmatched: 6. CDR3 size: 15 residues. The CDR3 DNA reads as TGTGCCAGCAGAGTCAGGGGGCCTGGCAATCAGCCCCAGCATTTT. Its translation: CASRVRGPGNQPQHF.

The chain couples TRBV28 to TRBJ1-2, with D perhaps TRBD1 (6 bases). V was cut by 6 bases and J by 8 bases, with 16 bases left in between. Germline assignment: CDR1 MDHEN and CDR2 SYDVKM. The CDR3 sequence is 13 residues long. CDR3 region: CASRETGPRGYTF. Written as DNA, the CDR3 is TGTGCCAGCAGAGAAACAGGGCCCCGAGGCTACACCTTC.

DNA for the CDR3: TGTGCCAGCAGCCTCCGGACAGGGCAGGGTAACACTGAAGCTTTCTTT. Protein: CASSLRTGQGNTEAFF. The chain couples TRBV14 to TRBJ1-1; 8 positions match TRBD1. CDR1 is SGHDN, CDR2 FVKESK, per germline. The V gene end was trimmed by 4 bases and the J gene end by 2 bases; junction bases not matched to a gene: 9. The CDR3 sequence is 16 residues long.